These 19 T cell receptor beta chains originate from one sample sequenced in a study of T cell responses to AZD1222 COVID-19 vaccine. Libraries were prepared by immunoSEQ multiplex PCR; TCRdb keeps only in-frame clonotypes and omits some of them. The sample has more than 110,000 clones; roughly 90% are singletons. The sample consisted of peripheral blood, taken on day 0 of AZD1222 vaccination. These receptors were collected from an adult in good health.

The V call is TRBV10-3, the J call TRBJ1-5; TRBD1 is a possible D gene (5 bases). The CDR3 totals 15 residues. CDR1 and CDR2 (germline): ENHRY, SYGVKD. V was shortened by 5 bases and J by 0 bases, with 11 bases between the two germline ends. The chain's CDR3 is CAISPGLSSNQPQHF. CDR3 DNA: TGTGCCATCAGTCCGGGGCTTTCTAGCAATCAGCCCCAGCATTTT.

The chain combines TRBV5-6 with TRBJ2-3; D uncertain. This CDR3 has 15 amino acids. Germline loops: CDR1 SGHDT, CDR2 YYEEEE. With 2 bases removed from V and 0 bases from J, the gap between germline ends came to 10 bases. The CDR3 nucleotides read TGTGCCAGCAGCTTAGACGGATCTAGCACAGATACGCAGTATTTT. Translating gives CASSLDGSSTDTQYF. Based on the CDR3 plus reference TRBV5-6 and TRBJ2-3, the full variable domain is DAGVTQSPTHLIKTRGQQVTLRCSPKSGHDTVSWYQQALGQGPQFIFQYYEEEERQRGNFPDRFSGHQFPNYSSELNVNALLLGDSALYLCASSLDGSSTDTQYFGPGTRLTVL.

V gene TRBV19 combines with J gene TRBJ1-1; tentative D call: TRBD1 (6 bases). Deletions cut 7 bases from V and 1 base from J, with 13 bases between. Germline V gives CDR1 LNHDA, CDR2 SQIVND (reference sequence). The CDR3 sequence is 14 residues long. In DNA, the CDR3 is TGTGCCAGTAATAGCGGACAGCAGAACACTGAAGCTTTCTTT. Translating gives CASNSGQQNTEAFF.

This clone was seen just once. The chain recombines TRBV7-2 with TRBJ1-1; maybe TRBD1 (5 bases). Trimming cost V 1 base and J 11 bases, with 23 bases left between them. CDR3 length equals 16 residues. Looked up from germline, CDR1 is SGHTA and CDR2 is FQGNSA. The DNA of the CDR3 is TGTGCCAGCAGCTTAGGAGGGCGACTCAATCCCTGGGGGGCTTTCTTT. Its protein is CASSLGGRLNPWGAFF.

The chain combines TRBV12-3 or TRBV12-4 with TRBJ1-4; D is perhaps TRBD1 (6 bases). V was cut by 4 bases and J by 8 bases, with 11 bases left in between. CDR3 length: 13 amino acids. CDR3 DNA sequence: TGTGCCAGCAGTTCAGGGGTCCGGGAAAAACTGTTTTTT. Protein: CASSSGVREKLFF.

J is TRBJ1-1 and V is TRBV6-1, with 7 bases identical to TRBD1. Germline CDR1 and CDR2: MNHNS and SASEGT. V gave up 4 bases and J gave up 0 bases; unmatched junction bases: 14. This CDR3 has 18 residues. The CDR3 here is CASSAGGDFLALNTEAFF. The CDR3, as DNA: TGTGCCAGCAGTGCAGGGGGGGACTTCCTGGCCCTGAACACTGAAGCTTTCTTT.

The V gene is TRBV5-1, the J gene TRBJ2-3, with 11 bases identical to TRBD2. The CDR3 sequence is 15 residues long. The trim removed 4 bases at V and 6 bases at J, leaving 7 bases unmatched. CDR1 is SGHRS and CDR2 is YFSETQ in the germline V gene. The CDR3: CASSKTSGAGDTQYF. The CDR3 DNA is TGCGCCAGCAGCAAGACTAGCGGGGCAGGGGATACGCAGTATTTT.

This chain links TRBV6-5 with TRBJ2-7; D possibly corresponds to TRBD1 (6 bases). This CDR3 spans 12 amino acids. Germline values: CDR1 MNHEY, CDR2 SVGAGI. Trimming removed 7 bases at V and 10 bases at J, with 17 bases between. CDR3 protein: CASTPRTEHQYF. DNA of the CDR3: TGTGCCAGCACTCCCCGGACAGAGCACCAGTACTTC.

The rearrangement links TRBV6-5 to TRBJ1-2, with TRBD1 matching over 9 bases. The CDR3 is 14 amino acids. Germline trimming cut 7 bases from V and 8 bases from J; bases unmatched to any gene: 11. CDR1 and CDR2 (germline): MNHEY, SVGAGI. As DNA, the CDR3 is TGTGCCAGCATATCTTGGGACAGGGCAATCGGCTACACCTTC. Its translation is CASISWDRAIGYTF.

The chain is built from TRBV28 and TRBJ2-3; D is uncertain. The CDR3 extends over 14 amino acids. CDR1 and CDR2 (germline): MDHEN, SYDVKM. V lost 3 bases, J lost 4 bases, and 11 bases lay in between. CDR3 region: CASSFVVESDTQYF. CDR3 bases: TGTGCCAGCAGTTTTGTGGTGGAATCAGATACGCAGTATTTT.

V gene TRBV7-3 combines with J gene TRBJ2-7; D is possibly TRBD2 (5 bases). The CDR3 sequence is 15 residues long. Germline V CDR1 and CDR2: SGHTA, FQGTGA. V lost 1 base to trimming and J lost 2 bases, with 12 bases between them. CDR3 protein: CASSLRESSAYEQYF. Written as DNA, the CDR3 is TGTGCCAGCAGCTTAAGGGAGTCAAGCGCCTACGAGCAGTACTTC.

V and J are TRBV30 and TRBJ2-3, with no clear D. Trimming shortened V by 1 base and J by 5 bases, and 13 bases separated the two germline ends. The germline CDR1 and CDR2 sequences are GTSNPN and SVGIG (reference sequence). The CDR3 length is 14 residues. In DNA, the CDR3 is TGTGCCTGGAGTGAGAGTCCACGCGGAGATACGCAGTATTTT. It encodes CAWSESPRGDTQYF.

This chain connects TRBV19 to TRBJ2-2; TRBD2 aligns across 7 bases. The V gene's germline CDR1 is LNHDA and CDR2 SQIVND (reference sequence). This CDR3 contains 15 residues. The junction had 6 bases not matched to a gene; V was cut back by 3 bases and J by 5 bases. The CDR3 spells CASSIQAGITGELFF. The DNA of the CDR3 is TGTGCCAGTAGTATTCAAGCGGGGATAACCGGGGAGCTGTTTTTT.

The CDR3 nucleotides read TGTGCCAGCAGCCAAGGGACGTCTACGCAGCAGTACTTC. Translation gives CASSQGTSTQQYF. The chain joins TRBV14 to TRBJ2-7; D not certain. Trimming removed 1 base from V and 8 bases from J, with 12 bases in between. This CDR3 is built from 13 residues. The V gene's germline CDR1 is SGHDN and CDR2 FVKESK.

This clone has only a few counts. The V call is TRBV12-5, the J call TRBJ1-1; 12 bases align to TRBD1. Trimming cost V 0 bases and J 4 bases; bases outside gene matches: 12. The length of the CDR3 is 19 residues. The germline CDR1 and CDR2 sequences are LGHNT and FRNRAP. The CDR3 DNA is TGTGCTAGTGGTTTGGTACGAGGGACAGGGGGCGGCGAAGGCACTGAAGCTTTCTTT. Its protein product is CASGLVRGTGGGEGTEAFF.

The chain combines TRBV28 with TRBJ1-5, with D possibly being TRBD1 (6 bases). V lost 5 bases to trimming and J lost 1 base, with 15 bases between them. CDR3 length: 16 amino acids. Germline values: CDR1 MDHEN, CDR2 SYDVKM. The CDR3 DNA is TGTGCCAGCAGTCCCCCGGGGGGCAAGAGCAATCAGCCCCAGCATTTT. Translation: CASSPPGGKSNQPQHF.

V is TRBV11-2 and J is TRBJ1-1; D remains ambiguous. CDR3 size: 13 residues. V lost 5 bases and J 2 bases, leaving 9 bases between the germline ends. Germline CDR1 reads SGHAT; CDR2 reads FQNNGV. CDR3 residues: CASSANTNTEAFF. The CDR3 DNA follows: TGTGCCAGCAGCGCCAACACCAACACTGAAGCTTTCTTT.

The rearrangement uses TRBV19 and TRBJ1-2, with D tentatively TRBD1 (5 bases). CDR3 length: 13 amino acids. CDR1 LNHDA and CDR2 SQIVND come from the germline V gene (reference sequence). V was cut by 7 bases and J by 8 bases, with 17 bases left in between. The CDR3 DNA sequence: TGTGCCAGTAAGGGACCCCAGCGGGAGGGCTACACCTTC. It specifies CASKGPQREGYTF.

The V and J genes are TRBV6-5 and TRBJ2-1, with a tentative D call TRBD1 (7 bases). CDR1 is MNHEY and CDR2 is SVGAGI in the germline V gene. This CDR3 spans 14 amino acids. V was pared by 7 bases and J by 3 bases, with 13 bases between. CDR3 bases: TGTGCCAGCACGAGGCAGGGGGGCTACAATGAGCAGTTCTTC. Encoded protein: CASTRQGGYNEQFF.